A selection of T cell receptor beta chains follows, all from one sample in a study of PD-1 blockade in classical Hodgkin lymphoma. Libraries were prepared by immunoSEQ multiplex PCR; TCRdb keeps only in-frame clonotypes and omits some of them. The sample has tens of thousands of clones, about 71% seen once. The sample was peripheral blood mononuclear cells (PBMCs), taken before the second cycle of nivolumab. These receptor sequences come from a human donor with classical Hodgkin lymphoma. Each CDR3 is given with its conserved first and last residue. The order of the fields is V gene, CDR3 length, CDR3 protein.

V gene: TRBV7-8; CDR3 length: 14; CDR3 protein: CASSAGQINEKLFF
V gene: TRBV18; CDR3 length: 14; CDR3 protein: CASSPKGASYGYTF
V gene: TRBV28; CDR3 length: 14; CDR3 protein: CASRTGTGNSPLHF
V gene: TRBV5-6; CDR3 length: 14; CDR3 protein: CASSSGLSGNTIYF
V gene: TRBV4-1; CDR3 length: 15; CDR3 protein: CASSQALGQGHGYTF
V gene: TRBV7-8; CDR3 length: 15; CDR3 protein: CASSLEGTGRPPLHF
V gene: TRBV18; CDR3 length: 14; CDR3 protein: CASSPGQANTEAFF
V gene: TRBV6-5; CDR3 length: 13; CDR3 protein: CASSYIQKETQYF
V gene: TRBV28; CDR3 length: 15; CDR3 protein: CASSPPRPSNTEAFF
V gene: TRBV4-1; CDR3 length: 13; CDR3 protein: CASSQGTLDTQYF
V gene: TRBV23-1; CDR3 length: 16; CDR3 protein: CASSPKERCSNQPQHF
V gene: TRBV4-3; CDR3 length: 14; CDR3 protein: CASSQDRGIGEQYF
V gene: TRBV15; CDR3 length: 14; CDR3 protein: CATSSPARNTEAFF
V gene: TRBV15; CDR3 length: 13; CDR3 protein: CATSGAAYQPQHF
V gene: TRBV5-1; CDR3 length: 15; CDR3 protein: CASSPSGQGRDEQFF
V gene: TRBV28; CDR3 length: 16; CDR3 protein: CASSLLTGSGNQPQHF
V gene: TRBV30; CDR3 length: 14; CDR3 protein: CAWTPVGAQETQYF
V gene: TRBV7-2; CDR3 length: 14; CDR3 protein: CASSLDSSSYEQYF
V gene: TRBV4-1; CDR3 length: 15; CDR3 protein: CASSQGHQGTYEQYF
V gene: TRBV7-8; CDR3 length: 14; CDR3 protein: CASSAGLAGETQYF
V gene: TRBV4-2; CDR3 length: 16; CDR3 protein: CASSRITGGSSYEQYF